Listed here are 21 T cell receptor beta chains from one sample, sequenced in a study of human T cells and chemical hapten exposure. TCRdb reprocessed the RACE reads via MiXCR and lists one record per CDR3 protein. The sample lists around 300,000 distinct CDR3 sequences; approximately 5.8% were seen once. This sample's time point: pre-sensitization, week 0. Stated treatment: therapeutic diphenylcyclopropenone sensitization with weekly scalp DPC. The material sequenced was whole blood, taken in connection with sensitization to the hapten diphenylcyclopropenone (DPC). These receptors were obtained from a woman under 30 with alopecia areata. Some clones in this sample may be carry-over from other donors' samples.

This clonotype was found many times. The CDR3 protein is CSVGGVWGTEAFF. The CDR3 coding sequence is TGCAGCGTTGGAGGGGTCTGGGGGACTGAAGCTTTCTTT. This chain connects TRBV29-1 to TRBJ1-1, with D possibly matching TRBD1 (5 bases). V gave up 4 bases and J gave up 5 bases, with 14 bases separating them. From germline, CDR1 is SQVTM and CDR2 ANQGSEA. This CDR3 has 13 amino acids.

This clonotype was detected ten times or more. One junction end does not reproduce the germline sequence, and a read error may be involved. The chain carries TRBV5-1 and TRBJ1-6; TRBD1 is a possible D gene (6 bases). Germline V lookup: CDR1 SGHRS, CDR2 YFSETQ. The length of the CDR3 is 16 residues. The CDR3 DNA reads as TGCGCCAGCAGCACCGGGACAAAGTCCTCTAATTCACCCCTCCACTTT. This encodes CASSTGTKSSNSPLHF.

This clonotype was counted a few times. The V call is TRBV6-5, the J call TRBJ2-2; D may be TRBD2 (7 bases). CDR1 MNHEY and CDR2 SVGAGI come from the germline V gene. The ends were cut back, 4 bases at V and 3 bases at J, with 15 bases in the middle. The CDR3 is 16 amino acids. CDR3: CASSFGRGPHTGELFF. CDR3 nucleotide sequence: TGTGCCAGCAGTTTTGGGCGGGGGCCACACACCGGGGAGCTGTTTTTT.

There are a few counts of this clonotype. The J gene is TRBJ1-3, the V gene TRBV7-8; a possible D gene is TRBD1 (6 bases). The germline gives CDR1 SGHVS, CDR2 FQNEAQ. The CDR3 is made up of 14 amino acids. V shed 4 bases and J shed 4 bases, with 11 bases lying between them. The CDR3 nucleotides are TGTGCCAGCAGCTCACCGGGGACAGGAAACACCATATATTTT. Protein product: CASSSPGTGNTIYF. The variable domain in full, with the rest retrieved from reference TRBV7-8 and TRBJ1-3, is GAGVSQSPRYKVAKRGQDVALRCDPISGHVSLFWYQQALGQGPEFLTYFQNEAQLDKSGLPSDRFFAERPEGSVSTLKIQRTQQEDSAVYLCASSSPGTGNTIYFGEGSWLTVV.

This clonotype was seen only a few times. This chain uses TRBV11-2 with TRBJ2-6, with D uncertain. V was pared by 4 bases and J by 0 bases, with 10 bases between. Per germline, CDR1 SGHAT and CDR2 FQNNGV. CDR3 size: 16 residues. In nucleotides, the CDR3 is TGTGCCAGCAGCTCACTCTCAAGCTCTGGGGCCAACGTCCTGACTTTC. It yields the protein CASSSLSSSGANVLTF. The entire variable domain, with the rest obtained from reference TRBV11-2 and TRBJ2-6, is as follows: EAGVAQSPRYKIIEKRQSVAFWCNPISGHATLYWYQQILGQGPKLLIQFQNNGVVDDSQLPKDRFSAERLKGVDSTLKIQPAKLEDSAVYLCASSSLSSSGANVLTFGAGSRLTVL.

This clonotype was counted ten times or more. The V gene is TRBV12-3 or TRBV12-4, the J gene TRBJ1-5; D remains unclear. V was shortened by 1 base and J by 0 bases, with 7 bases between the two germline ends. CDR3 length: 15 residues. The CDR3 bases are TGTGCCAGCAGTTTAGTGGGGTTTAGCAATCAGCCCCAGCATTTT. It is translated as CASSLVGFSNQPQHF.

Many counts were recorded for this clonotype. The chain uses TRBV27 and TRBJ2-1, with 10 bases identical to TRBD1. The CDR3 covers 15 residues. V dropped 3 bases and J dropped 8; count of bases not matched to a gene: 7. CDR1 and CDR2 from the germline V gene are MNHEY and SMNVEV (reference sequence). The CDR3 loop is CASSLSDRGSDEQFF. In DNA, the CDR3 is TGTGCCAGCAGTTTGTCGGACAGGGGGTCCGATGAGCAGTTCTTC.

This chain uses TRBV6-5 with TRBJ1-3; the match to TRBD1 covers 7 bases. Germline lookup yields CDR1 MNHEY and CDR2 SVGAGI. Losses at the gene ends were 0 bases for V and 1 base for J; bases not matched to a gene: 9. The CDR3 has 18 residues. The CDR3 DNA reads TGTGCCAGCAGTTACTCGAAAGGGGGCCTATGGTCTGGAAACACCATATATTTT. This encodes CASSYSKGGLWSGNTIYF.

In this sample, this clonotype turned up many times. DNA of the CDR3: TGTGCCAGCAGCTCGCTATGGGGACAGGGGCCTTCTGGGGCCAACGTCCTGACTTTC. This codes for CASSSLWGQGPSGANVLTF. The rearrangement uses TRBV7-9 and TRBJ2-6, with 10 bases matching TRBD1. Germline CDR1 SEHNR, CDR2 FQNEAQ (reference sequence). V lost 4 bases to trimming and J lost 1 base; unmatched junction nucleotides: 10. The CDR3 totals 19 residues.

The V call is TRBV20-1, the J call TRBJ1-5; no firm D call. In germline, CDR1 is DFQATT, CDR2 SNEGSKA (reference sequence). The CDR3 runs 16 residues. Trimming left V 0 bases short and J 0 bases short, with 12 bases between. The CDR3 spells CSARDAQTNSNQPQHF. In DNA form, the CDR3 reads TGCAGTGCTAGAGATGCACAGACTAATAGCAATCAGCCCCAGCATTTT.

This clonotype was seen at least ten times. The V and J genes are TRBV6-6 and TRBJ1-5; D is ambiguous. The CDR3 loop spans 13 amino acids. CDR1 and CDR2 from the germline V gene are MNHNY and SVGAGI (reference sequence). The germline V and J ends were trimmed by 2 bases and 3 bases, with 5 bases remaining between them. The CDR3 sequence is CASSYVPNQPQHF. The CDR3 region has the DNA TGTGCCAGCAGTTACGTTCCCAATCAGCCCCAGCATTTT.

This clonotype has just a few counts. The chain combines TRBV4-1 with TRBJ2-1; 11 bases line up with TRBD2. The CDR3 has 16 amino acids. V was clipped by 4 bases and J by 4 bases; unmatched bases: 6. Germline V gene sequence: CDR1 MGHRA, CDR2 YSYEKL. This chain's CDR3 is CASSPRLAGSYNEQFF. CDR3 sequence (DNA): TGCGCCAGCAGCCCAAGACTAGCGGGGTCGTACAATGAGCAGTTCTTC.

This clonotype was detected a few times. CDR3 amino acids: CASSTRAAGGTGELFF. Here the CDR3 DNA reads TGCGCCAGCAGCACCAGGGCGGCGGGCGGCACCGGGGAGCTGTTTTTT. V gene TRBV4-3 combines with J gene TRBJ2-2; D could derive from TRBD1 or TRBD2 (5 bases each). The germline V and J ends were trimmed by 5 bases and 4 bases, with 17 bases remaining between them. Germline loops: CDR1 LGHNA, CDR2 YSLEER. CDR3 length: 16 residues.

In this sample, this clonotype turned up many times. The chain uses TRBV6-5 and TRBJ1-3; no clear D gene. The CDR3 sequence is 14 residues long. CDR1 and CDR2 from the germline V gene are MNHEY and SVGAGI. Between the trimmed V and J ends, which lost 5 bases and 0 bases, there was a span of 8 bases. CDR3 DNA: TGTGCCAGCAGTCCACGGACCTCTGGAAACACCATATATTTT. It is translated as CASSPRTSGNTIYF.

This clonotype has just a few counts. The gene calls are TRBV29-1 and TRBJ2-5; 7 positions match TRBD1. The germline V gene has CDR1 SQVTM and CDR2 ANQGSEA. V shed 5 bases and J 4 bases; nucleotides not matched to a gene: 4. The CDR3 has 12 residues. The chain's CDR3 is CSVRQGSETQYF. CDR3 nucleotide sequence: TGCAGCGTTAGACAGGGTTCAGAGACCCAGTACTTC.

This chain links TRBV7-8 with TRBJ2-2; 12 positions match TRBD2. V shed 4 bases and J 2 bases; nucleotides not matched to a gene: 8. CDR1 is SGHVS and CDR2 is FQNEAQ in the germline V gene. CDR3 length: 18 residues. The chain's CDR3 is CASSSRTSGVSNTGELFF. The CDR3, as DNA: TGTGCCAGCAGCTCAAGGACTAGCGGGGTATCCAACACCGGGGAGCTGTTTTTT.

V usage is TRBV6-5 and J usage is TRBJ1-1; TRBD1 aligns across 10 bases. V was clipped by 4 bases and J by 4 bases; unmatched bases: 9. The V gene's germline CDR1 is MNHEY and CDR2 SVGAGI. This CDR3 contains 16 residues. The CDR3 loop reads CASSSRQGARVTEAFF. As DNA, the CDR3 is TGTGCCAGCAGTTCCCGACAGGGGGCGAGGGTCACTGAAGCTTTCTTT.

This clonotype has a count of ten or more. This chain joins TRBV20-1 and TRBJ1-1; TRBD1 might be the D (6 bases). Germline CDR1 reads DFQATT; CDR2 reads SNEGSKA (reference sequence). V gave up 6 bases and J gave up 5 bases, with 13 bases separating them. The CDR3 contains 12 residues. The CDR3 nucleotides read TGCAGTGCCGGGAAACAGGGAACTGAAGCTTTCTTT. Encoded protein: CSAGKQGTEAFF.

J is TRBJ2-3 and V is TRBV5-5, with D hard to call. Germline V lookup: CDR1 SGHKS, CDR2 YYEKEE (reference sequence). Trimming shortened V by 1 base and J by 4 bases, and 10 bases separated the two germline ends. The CDR3 is 14 residues long. In DNA form, the CDR3 reads TGTGCCAGCAGCTTGCTTCCGGACGCAGATACGCAGTATTTT. Protein: CASSLLPDADTQYF.

The chain employs TRBV11-2 and TRBJ2-7, with TRBD2 identical over 9 bases. Germline CDR1 is SGHAT and CDR2 is FQNNGV. CDR3 length equals 16 residues. V was pared by 1 base and J by 2 bases, with 6 bases of the junction left unmatched. The CDR3 spells CASSLARRGGTYEQYF. The CDR3 coding sequence is TGTGCCAGCAGCTTAGCCCGGCGGGGGGGAACCTACGAGCAGTACTTC.

This clonotype was seen ten or more times. The chain recombines TRBV7-2 with TRBJ2-5; tentative D call: TRBD2 (6 bases). CDR1 and CDR2 (germline): SGHTA, FQGNSA. The length of the CDR3 is 13 residues. With 3 bases removed from V and 5 bases from J, the gap between germline ends came to 10 bases. The CDR3 spells CASSLRDPETQYF. In DNA, the CDR3 is TGTGCCAGCAGCTTGCGGGATCCGGAGACCCAGTACTTC.